One sample yielded the 22 T cell receptor beta chains listed below, sequenced in a study of T cell changes during pregnancy in multiple sclerosis. The method was immunoSEQ multiplex PCR; TCRdb's version includes in-frame clones alone and lacks a portion of them. The table shows 39,000 or so clones, with about 90% occurring only once. Sample: CD4+ T cells from peripheral blood mononuclear cells, taken after pregnancy. These receptors originate from a female donor in good health, enrolled as a control in a pregnancy study.

The chain employs TRBV30 and TRBJ1-5; 8 bases are a match to TRBD1. The CDR3 covers 14 residues. V shed 3 bases and J 6 bases; nucleotides not matched to a gene: 7. Per germline, CDR1 GTSNPN and CDR2 SVGIG (reference sequence). CDR3 DNA sequence: TGTGCCTGGAGCGTACAGGGGGAGAGTCAGCCCCAGCATTTT. Its translation is CAWSVQGESQPQHF.

This chain connects TRBV28 to TRBJ2-7; TRBD2 aligns across 8 bases. This CDR3 is built from 15 residues. V gave up 5 bases and J gave up 0 bases; unmatched junction bases: 6. Germline assignment: CDR1 MDHEN and CDR2 SYDVKM. The CDR3 DNA sequence: TGTGCCAGCAGTCCCCTAGCGGGCCCCTCCTACGAGCAGTACTTC. Protein: CASSPLAGPSYEQYF.

This clone was counted once. The chain recombines TRBV6-6 with TRBJ2-1; 9 nucleotides agree with TRBD2. This CDR3 has 15 residues. CDR1 MNHNY and CDR2 SVGAGI come from the germline V gene (reference sequence). J was trimmed by 8 bases and V by 0 bases; bases with no gene match: 5. The CDR3 spells CASSYSKSGGYEQFF. The CDR3 DNA reads TGTGCCAGCAGTTACTCCAAAAGCGGGGGGTATGAGCAGTTCTTC.

This clone appeared once. The rearrangement links TRBV6-5 to TRBJ2-2, with D unclear. The V gene lost 0 bases and the J gene lost 5 bases, with 7 bases spanning the gap. This CDR3 has 14 residues. Per the germline V gene, CDR1 is MNHEY and CDR2 is SVGAGI. In DNA, the CDR3 is TGTGCCAGCAGTTACTCGATAACAACCGGGGAGCTGTTTTTT. It encodes CASSYSITTGELFF.

This sequence joins TRBV4-3 and TRBJ2-5; D remains unclear. V lost 0 bases and J lost 2, with 10 bases in between. The CDR3 has 15 amino acids. Germline CDR1 and CDR2: LGHNA and YSLEER. The CDR3 is CASSQDEAVQETQYF. DNA for the CDR3: TGCGCCAGCAGCCAAGACGAGGCTGTACAAGAGACCCAGTACTTC.

V gene TRBV5-1 combines with J gene TRBJ1-3, with a tentative D call TRBD1 (5 bases). The CDR3 is made up of 15 amino acids. From germline, CDR1 is SGHRS and CDR2 YFSETQ. The V and J ends lost 1 base and 2 bases respectively, with 10 bases between them. CDR3 DNA: TGCGCCAGCAGCTTGACCGGGGGGACTGGAAACACCATATATTTT. Protein sequence: CASSLTGGTGNTIYF.

The rearrangement uses TRBV2 and TRBJ1-1, with 8 bases aligning to TRBD1. After removal of 6 bases from V and 1 base from J, the junction contained 4 bases not matched to a gene. This CDR3 region has 14 residues. The germline V gene has CDR1 SNHLY and CDR2 FYNNEI. CDR3 loop: CASRGQAANTEAFF. The CDR3 coding sequence is TGTGCCAGCAGGGGACAGGCCGCGAACACTGAAGCTTTCTTT.

The chain links TRBV27 to TRBJ2-1, with D perhaps matching TRBD2 (7 bases). This CDR3 contains 14 residues. Trimming cost V 6 bases and J 4 bases, with 13 bases left between them. Germline CDR1 and CDR2: MNHEY and SMNVEV (reference sequence). CDR3 in amino acids: CASRGGGSYNEQFF. The DNA of the CDR3 is TGTGCCAGCAGGGGAGGGGGATCGTACAATGAGCAGTTCTTC.

The chain has TRBV20-1 and TRBJ2-1; D is uncertain. Germline-derived CDR1 and CDR2 are DFQATT and SNEGSKA (reference sequence). The V and J ends lost 6 bases and 4 bases respectively, with 7 bases between them. The length of the CDR3 is 11 residues. DNA for the CDR3: TGCAGTGCCCGACTTTACAATGAGCAGTTCTTC. This translates into CSARLYNEQFF.

CDR3 sequence: CASSLDIYGYTF. Here the CDR3 DNA reads TGCGCCAGCAGCTTGGATATATATGGCTACACCTTC. The gene calls are TRBV5-1 and TRBJ1-2; D unclear. Trimming took 0 bases from V and 5 from J, leaving 5 bases between them. This CDR3 region has 12 residues. The germline CDR1 and CDR2 sequences are SGHRS and YFSETQ.

The chain links TRBV29-1 to TRBJ2-3, with 7 bases identical to TRBD2. The CDR3 extends over 12 amino acids. Looked up from germline, CDR1 is SQVTM and CDR2 is ANQGSEA. Trimming cost V 6 bases and J 2 bases; bases outside gene matches: 2. This CDR3 is CSVRDYTDTQYF. The CDR3 bases are TGCAGCGTCCGGGACTACACAGATACGCAGTATTTT.

The CDR3 sequence is CASSYGAGGHTDTQYF. Written as DNA, the CDR3 is TGTGCCAGCAGTTACGGCGCGGGGGGCCACACAGATACGCAGTATTTT. V gene TRBV6-6 combines with J gene TRBJ2-3; TRBD2 aligns across 8 bases. V trimming: 2 bases; J trimming: 2 bases; junction bases outside the gene matches: 6. CDR3 size: 16 residues. Germline loops: CDR1 MNHNY, CDR2 SVGAGI (reference sequence).

The V call is TRBV4-3, the J call TRBJ1-5; D not resolved. CDR3 length: 15 amino acids. Trimming stripped 4 bases from V and 7 bases from J, with 17 bases between. Germline assignment: CDR1 LGHNA and CDR2 YSLEER. The chain's CDR3 is CASSPEGSEGQPQHF. CDR3 sequence (DNA): TGCGCCAGCAGCCCAGAAGGGTCTGAGGGACAGCCCCAGCATTTT.

V gene TRBV11-2 combines with J gene TRBJ2-3, with D perhaps matching TRBD1 (7 bases). V was trimmed by 0 bases and J by 2 bases, leaving 18 bases between them. Germline V lookup: CDR1 SGHAT, CDR2 FQNNGV. The CDR3 length is 18 residues. The CDR3 DNA reads as TGTGCCAGCAGCTTAGAGGAGTCAGGGGGGTTGAACACAGATACGCAGTATTTT. Encoded protein: CASSLEESGGLNTDTQYF.

The chain is built from TRBV5-6 and TRBJ1-3; a weak D match, TRBD1 (6 bases). This CDR3 has 15 amino acids. Germline values: CDR1 SGHDT, CDR2 YYEEEE. V lost 4 bases and J lost 0, with 11 bases in between. CDR3 in amino acids: CASSPTGSSGNTIYF. CDR3 nucleotides: TGTGCCAGCAGCCCAACAGGGTCCTCTGGAAACACCATATATTTT.

This sequence joins TRBV9 and TRBJ2-3; possible D gene TRBD2, 6 bases. The CDR3 loop spans 16 amino acids. CDR1 and CDR2 from the germline V gene are SGDLS and YYNGEE. Trimming took off 4 bases at V and 2 bases at J, with 17 bases between the two ends. CDR3: CASSPRGSGNTDTQYF. The CDR3 DNA sequence: TGTGCCAGCAGCCCTCGAGGTAGCGGAAACACAGATACGCAGTATTTT.

This clone was picked up one time. The rearrangement links TRBV21-1 to TRBJ2-7; the DNA was not used to check the table's D call, TRBD2. TRBV21-1 is annotated as a pseudogene. There are 12 residues in the CDR3. The CDR3, as DNA: TGTGCCAGCAGCTTTCGCTCCTACGAGCAGTACTTC. As protein: CASSFRSYEQYF.

This chain uses TRBV29-1 with TRBJ1-2; D not resolved. This CDR3 contains 13 residues. Germline V lookup: CDR1 SQVTM, CDR2 ANQGSEA. Between the trimmed V and J ends, which lost 5 bases and 6 bases, there was a span of 16 bases. CDR3 in amino acids: CSVLHPRLDGYTF. The DNA of the CDR3 is TGCAGCGTTTTACACCCCAGGCTGGATGGCTACACCTTC. The full variable domain, in which reference TRBV29-1 and TRBJ1-2 provide the parts outside the CDR3, is SAVISQKPSRDICQRGTSLTIQCQVDSQVTMMFWYRQQPGQSLTLIATANQGSEATYESGFVIDKFPISRPNLTFSTLTVSNMSPEDSSIYLCSVLHPRLDGYTFGSGTRLTVV.

The rearrangement uses TRBV6-1 and TRBJ2-2, with TRBD1 matching over 11 bases. The CDR3 is 14 amino acids. Germline lookup yields CDR1 MNHNS and CDR2 SASEGT. V was clipped by 6 bases and J by 7 bases; unmatched bases: 4. The CDR3 DNA is TGTGCCAGCAGGGCGGACAGGGGGCACGGGGAGCTGTTTTTT. It translates to CASRADRGHGELFF.

A single count supports this clone. This chain joins TRBV27 and TRBJ1-6; TRBD1 is a possible D gene (5 bases). Trimming removed 8 bases from V and 8 bases from J, with 13 bases in between. Germline loops: CDR1 MNHEY, CDR2 SMNVEV (reference sequence). The CDR3 runs to 13 residues. CDR3 sequence: CASRRGGDSPLHF. Here the CDR3 DNA reads TGTGCCAGCCGGAGGGGTGGCGATTCACCCCTCCACTTT.

The rearrangement uses TRBV5-4 and TRBJ2-7; 10 nucleotides align to TRBD1. From germline, CDR1 is SGHNT and CDR2 YYREEE (reference sequence). This CDR3 contains 15 residues. After removal of 1 base from V and 4 bases from J, the junction contained 5 bases not matched to a gene. The CDR3 DNA reads TGTGCCAGCAGCTTGCCGGGACAGGGGCCATACGAGCAGTACTTC. Translation gives CASSLPGQGPYEQYF.

The chain recombines TRBV21-1 with TRBJ2-6; TRBD1 was called by the table and not checked on the DNA. TRBV21-1 corresponds to a pseudogene. The CDR3 is 19 amino acids. The CDR3 nucleotides are TGTGCCAGCAGCAAGGGTCGGGGACAGGGGCTGGCTGGGGCCAACGTCCTGACTTTC. Residues: CASSKGRGQGLAGANVLTF.